This is a list of T cell receptor beta chains from one sample in a study of blood T cell repertoires in COVID-19. TCRdb keeps only in-frame clones here, not all; method: immunoSEQ multiplex PCR. Of about 310,000 clones listed, about nine tenths are singletons. The sample comprised peripheral blood. All receptors come from a woman aged 30 to 39 with COVID-19, enrolled during active disease. CDR3s include the opening cysteine and the closing phenylalanine or tryptophan. D genes are given only for firm matches. The size of a clone is reported for some rows only, either as once, few or many, or as a class for expanded clones.

NA	TRBV9	TRBD2	TRBJ2-5	TGTGCCAGCAGCGCCTCTAGCGGTGTACAAGAGACCCAGTACTTC	CASSASSGVQETQYF
NA	TRBV5-1	NA	TRBJ2-7	TGCGCCAGCAGCTTGGGAAGTGGCGGATCCCCCTACGAGCAGTACTTC	CASSLGSGGSPYEQYF
NA	TRBV6-4	TRBD1	TRBJ2-7	TGTGCCAGCAGTCAACTCCTTGGACAGGGATATCCTCTGTACTTC	CASSQLLGQGYPLYF
NA	TRBV6-1	NA	TRBJ1-5	TGTGCCAGCAGTGAAGCGGGGGGGCGTCAGCCCCAGCATTTT	CASSEAGGRQPQHF
NA	TRBV24-1	NA	TRBJ1-5	TGTGCCACCAGTGATGGGGGGTATAGCAATCAGCCCCAGCATTTT	CATSDGGYSNQPQHF
NA	TRBV4-1	TRBD1	TRBJ1-3	TGCGCCAGCAGCCACCCGACAGGGAGCACTGGAAACACCATATATTTT	CASSHPTGSTGNTIYF
few	TRBV5-1	NA	TRBJ1-5	TGCGCCAGCAGCCCGAGGGGAGGTAGCAATCAGCCCCAGCATTTT	CASSPRGGSNQPQHF
once	TRBV5-5	TRBD2	TRBJ2-2	TGTGCCAGCAGCTTGAATCTGGGACTAGCGGGAGAGACCGGGGAGCTGTTTTTT	CASSLNLGLAGETGELFF
NA	TRBV18	NA	TRBJ1-2	TGTGCCAGCCGTCACCAATCCCGGGAGATCAATGGCTACACCTTC	CASRHQSREINGYTF
NA	TRBV5-8	NA	TRBJ2-7	TGTGCCAGCAGCTTGGCATCGTCTAGCCGTACCTACGAGCAGTACTTC	CASSLASSSRTYEQYF
NA	TRBV19	TRBD2	TRBJ2-5	TGTGCCAGTAGTGGCGGGAGGTACCAAGAGACCCAGTACTTC	CASSGGRYQETQYF
once	TRBV27	NA	TRBJ1-5	TGTGCCAGCAGTTTAACAGGGTTCCAAATCCAGCCCCAGCATTTT	CASSLTGFQIQPQHF
NA	TRBV27	TRBD1	TRBJ2-7	TGTGCCAGCAGTTCTGGGGACAGGGGGCATCAGGAGCAGTACTTC	CASSSGDRGHQEQYF
once	TRBV27	TRBD1	TRBJ1-1	TGTGCCAGCAGTTCAAGACAGGGGGACACTGAAGCTTTCTTT	CASSSRQGDTEAFF
NA	TRBV6-6	TRBD1	TRBJ1-4	TGTGCCAGCAGTTATGGCGGGACAGGGGTAGGGGAAAAACTGTTTTTT	CASSYGGTGVGEKLFF
NA	TRBV6-1	NA	TRBJ1-1	TGTGCCAGCAGTGAATCCCATGTGAACACTGAAGCTTTCTTT	CASSESHVNTEAFF
NA	TRBV19	TRBD1	TRBJ2-3	TGTGCCAGTAGTATGGGACAGGGGCCAGATACGCAGTATTTT	CASSMGQGPDTQYF
once	TRBV25-1	TRBD1	TRBJ2-5	TGTGCCAGCAGTGGGGGGACAGGGCAGTACCAAGAGACCCAGTACTTC	CASSGGTGQYQETQYF
NA	TRBV12-5	NA	TRBJ1-6	TGTGCTAGTGGTTTGGTCGGCAGCCTGCGGGAAGGATATTCACCCCTCCACTTT	CASGLVGSLREGYSPLHF
NA	TRBV5-1	TRBD2	TRBJ2-3	TGCGCCAGCAGCTTGGCGGGACTAGCGGGAACAGATACGCAGTATTTT	CASSLAGLAGTDTQYF
NA	TRBV6-6	NA	TRBJ2-7	TGTGCCAGCAGAGCCGTCGGTAGCTCCTACGAGCAGTACTTC	CASRAVGSSYEQYF
NA	TRBV27	NA	TRBJ1-5	TGTGCCAGCAGTGAAAGAGGCAATCAGCCCCAGCATTTT	CASSERGNQPQHF